This T cell receptor beta chain comes out of a study of cytomegalovirus exposure and HLA in healthy donors. Researchers ran the PCR with 60 Vbeta and 13 Jbeta primers. Measured with immunoSEQ multiplex PCR; TCRdb has only the in-frame clones, and not every one. The sample lists fewer than 250,000 clones, around 80% occurring once. This CDR3 comprises 14 residues. Germline V gives CDR1 SGHRS, CDR2 YFSETQ. With V trimmed by 6 bases and J by 5 bases, 8 bases remained unmatched. This clonotype was obtained from a male donor in good health and CMV-seronegative. Specimen: PBMCs. The chain links TRBV5-1 to TRBJ1-1, with 9 nucleotides matching TRBD1. The CDR3 is CASTPQGAMTEAFF. The CDR3 DNA is TGCGCCAGCACCCCACAGGGGGCTATGACTGAAGCTTTCTTT.